The 15 T cell receptor beta chains given below trace back to one sample, sequenced in a study of CD8+CD57+ T cells in acquired aplastic anemia listed by TCRdb under 2018. TCRdb lists the instrument as Illumina HiSeq 2000. Genomic DNA was used as template for profiling of TCR beta VDJ combinations and CDR3 sequences. The public reads were quality trimmed at Q25 with fastp and then assembled into clones with MiXCR by TCRdb, keeping productive beta chains. CDR3 protein sequences are deduplicated, and each keeps its most common genes and DNA. Recorded for this sample are hundreds of thousands of distinct CDR3 sequences; just under 70% of them occurred a single time. The leading ten clones occupy 4% of the sample. Sequenced material: sorted CD4+, CD8+, or CD8+CD57+ T cells (not recorded which) from PBMCs. Receptors were obtained from a human donor in good health, serving as a control.

As for this clonotype: Mismatch with germline at one junction end may stem from a read error. The chain is built from TRBV19 and TRBJ1-4; D possibly corresponds to TRBD1 (5 bases). Germline V lookup: CDR1 LNHDA, CDR2 SQIVND (reference sequence). The CDR3 is made up of 13 amino acids. The CDR3 DNA reads as TGTGCCAGTAGCCCAGGGTATAGTGAAAAACTGTTTTTC. This encodes CASSPGYSEKLFF.

The sample holds many counts of this clonotype. The chain employs TRBV7-2 and TRBJ1-2; D remains unclear. Germline CDR1 and CDR2: SGHTA and FQGNSA. The V end was cut by 2 bases, the J end by 8 bases, with 18 bases between. The CDR3 spans 15 residues. CDR3 sequence reads: CASSLSALGPRGYTF. CDR3 coding DNA: TGTGCCAGCAGCTTATCAGCCCTCGGCCCGAGAGGCTACACCTTC.

V usage is TRBV7-2 and J usage is TRBJ2-7, with D hard to call. Trimming took 8 bases from V and 3 from J, leaving 17 bases between them. From germline, CDR1 is SGHTA and CDR2 FQGNSA. The length of the CDR3 is 14 residues. The CDR3 protein is CASRLVAGIYEQYF. The CDR3 region has the DNA TGTGCCAGCCGCCTAGTAGCAGGCATCTACGAGCAGTACTTC.

A remark on this clonotype: The limits of the CDR3 on the DNA are not certain, so only TCRdb's listed CDR3 is given. The V and J genes are TRBV7-3 and TRBJ1-5. The V gene's germline CDR1 is SGHTA and CDR2 FQGTGA. The CDR3 extends over 17 residues, inclusive of both ends. The CDR3 protein is CASSLGYEQYFGPPQHF.

This clonotype was counted many times. The V gene is TRBV30, the J gene TRBJ2-7, with D perhaps being TRBD1 or TRBD2 (5 bases each). This CDR3 contains 15 residues. Germline CDR1 is GTSNPN and CDR2 is SVGIG (reference sequence). V lost 0 bases and J lost 0, with 12 bases in between. DNA for the CDR3: TGTGCCTGGAGTGTACGAGGGGCTAGCTCCTACGAGCAGTACTTC. Protein: CAWSVRGASSYEQYF.

V is TRBV9 and J is TRBJ2-3, with unresolved D. The CDR3 consists of 13 residues. Germline loops: CDR1 SGDLS, CDR2 YYNGEE. V gave up 3 bases and J gave up 6 bases, with 11 bases separating them. The CDR3 nucleotides are TGTGCCAGCAGCGAAAACTTTGCGGATACGCAGTATTTT. This sequence encodes CASSENFADTQYF.

This chain connects TRBV7-2 to TRBJ2-7; D call uncertain. The CDR3 has 14 residues. Trimming stripped 9 bases from V and 6 bases from J, with 21 bases between. Germline V gene data show CDR1 as SGHTA and CDR2 as FQGNSA. The CDR3, as DNA: TGTGCCAGTAGTATAAGGGTAGCAGCGAGCGAGCAGTACTTC. Encoded protein: CASSIRVAASEQYF.

This chain joins TRBV20-1 and TRBJ2-1, with 12 bases fitting TRBD2. CDR3 length: 15 amino acids. Per the germline V gene, CDR1 is DFQATT and CDR2 is SNEGSKA (reference sequence). Unmatched junction bases numbered 9, after V lost 0 bases and J lost 12 bases. The CDR3 loop reads CSARDRTSGETRQFF. The CDR3 DNA follows: TGCAGTGCTAGAGATAGGACTAGCGGGGAAACGCGGCAGTTCTTC.

This clonotype was detected many times. V is TRBV2 and J is TRBJ2-5; 7 bases fit TRBD2. CDR1 SNHLY and CDR2 FYNNEI come from the germline V gene. This CDR3 is 13 amino acids long. With V trimmed by 8 bases and J by 5 bases, 8 bases remained unmatched. CDR3 amino acids: CASGRQGGETQYF. Here the CDR3 DNA reads TGTGCCAGCGGGCGGCAGGGAGGGGAGACCCAGTACTTC.

V gene TRBV30 combines with J gene TRBJ2-1; maybe TRBD1 (6 bases). Germline V gives CDR1 GTSNPN, CDR2 SVGIG (reference sequence). V was trimmed by 2 bases and J by 0 bases, leaving 11 bases between them. This CDR3 has 15 residues. The chain's CDR3 is CAWSRGQSSYNEQFF. The DNA for the CDR3 is TGTGCCTGGAGTCGAGGACAGAGCTCCTACAATGAGCAGTTCTTC.

Worth noting for this clonotype: One end of the junction varies from germline; a read error may be responsible. This chain connects TRBV7-2 to TRBJ2-5; no reliable D call. The germline V gene has CDR1 SGHTA and CDR2 FQGNSA. The CDR3 contains 14 residues. The CDR3 region is CASSCDLREDTQYF. The DNA for the CDR3 is TGTGCCAGCAGCTGTGACTTAAGGGAAGACACCCAGTACTTC.

This sequence joins TRBV12-3 or TRBV12-4 and TRBJ1-5; 9 bases align to TRBD1. The CDR3 consists of 16 residues. V lost 5 bases and J lost 6; bases outside the gene matches: 11. CDR3 in amino acids: CASSPAGTGSRQPQHF. The CDR3, as DNA: TGTGCCAGCAGTCCCGCCGGGACAGGGTCACGTCAGCCCCAGCATTTT.

The J gene is TRBJ2-7, the V gene TRBV7-9; TRBD1 matches 7 bases. With 3 bases clipped from V and 0 bases from J, the junction kept 5 bases outside the gene matches. The CDR3 runs 15 residues. The germline gives CDR1 SEHNR, CDR2 FQNEAQ (reference sequence). The chain's CDR3 is CASSLSTGVSYEQYF. CDR3 DNA sequence: TGTGCCAGCAGCTTGTCCACAGGGGTCTCCTACGAGCAGTACTTC.

The chain couples TRBV7-2 to TRBJ1-6; D is uncertain. V shed 5 bases and J shed 10 bases, with 18 bases lying between them. The CDR3 is made up of 15 amino acids. Germline V gene lookup returns CDR1 SGHTA and CDR2 FQGNSA. This CDR3 is CASSNRAIRVSPLHF. In DNA form, the CDR3 reads TGTGCCAGCAGCAATCGGGCGATAAGGGTGTCACCCCTCCACTTT.

The CDR3 protein is CASRPHSGTGDGYTF. The CDR3 DNA sequence: TGTGCCAGCAGACCTCACTCTGGGACAGGGGATGGCTACACCTTC. The chain joins TRBV12-3 or TRBV12-4 to TRBJ1-2, with 10 bases that match TRBD1. The V and J ends lost 6 bases and 6 bases, in that order; junction bases with no gene match: 10. This CDR3 spans 15 amino acids.